A selection of T cell receptor beta chains follows, all from one sample in a study of STAT5B mutations in CD4+ large granular lymphocyte leukemia. Produced via immunoSEQ multiplex PCR; TCRdb's table is partial and in-frame only. The sample lists about 30,000 clones, over 60% occurring once. Material: CD4+ T cells from blood buffy coats. These receptors originate from a human donor in good health. Each CDR3 is given with its conserved first and last residue. A D gene is named only where the DNA matches it firmly. The listing skips clone size in some rows; elsewhere it reads once, few, many or a size class.

clone_size j_call cdr3_length d_call v_call cdr3_nt cdr3_aa
NA TRBJ1-5 15 NA TRBV4-3 TGCGCCAGCAGCCCCCACGTTCTCAACAATCAGCCCCAGCATTTT CASSPHVLNNQPQHF
NA TRBJ2-1 18 TRBD1 TRBV4-2 TGTGCCAGCAGCCAAGAGGTTTTCCCCAGGGGGTCCTACAATGAGCAGTTCTTC CASSQEVFPRGSYNEQFF
NA TRBJ2-1 15 TRBD2 TRBV10-3 TGTGCCATCAGTGAGGCGGGAGACCGGTACAATGAGCAGTTCTTC CAISEAGDRYNEQFF
few TRBJ2-3 13 NA TRBV7-9 TGTGCCAGCAGATTCGGGAGCACAGATACGCAGTATTTT CASRFGSTDTQYF
NA TRBJ2-3 15 NA TRBV18 TGTGCCAGCTCACCAGTGACTAGGGGCACAGATACGCAGTATTTT CASSPVTRGTDTQYF
NA TRBJ2-3 19 NA TRBV28 TGTGCCAGCAGTTTTGGTAGGGACTTCAGAGGTTCTAGCACAGATACGCAGTATTTT CASSFGRDFRGSSTDTQYF
NA TRBJ2-1 15 TRBD2 TRBV2 TGTGCCAGCAGTGATCGCGGGAGCTCCTACAATGAGCAGTTCTTC CASSDRGSSYNEQFF
NA TRBJ1-2 13 TRBD1 TRBV7-9 TGTGCCAGTAAAACCGGGACAGGGGTTGGCTACACCTTC CASKTGTGVGYTF
NA TRBJ2-7 14 NA TRBV9 TGTGCCAGCAGCGTAGGAGGGAACTCCTACGAGCAGTACTTC CASSVGGNSYEQYF
NA TRBJ1-2 14 TRBD1 TRBV7-2 TGTGCCAGCAGCAAGGGACAGGGGGTAGGGATATACACCTTC CASSKGQGVGIYTF
NA TRBJ2-1 15 NA TRBV28 TGTGCCAGCAGTTTAAGGGGGGCGGCTAGGGGTGAGCAGTTCTTC CASSLRGAARGEQFF
NA TRBJ2-2 14 TRBD1 TRBV7-2 TGTGCCAGCAGCCTCAGGGGGCGGGCCGGGGAGCTGTTTTTT CASSLRGRAGELFF
NA TRBJ1-3 14 NA TRBV27 TGTGCCAGCAGTCCTATAAGCTCTGGAAACACCATATATTTT CASSPISSGNTIYF
NA TRBJ1-5 12 NA TRBV2 TGTGCCAGCCTGGGCAGCAATCAGCCCCAGCATTTT CASLGSNQPQHF
NA TRBJ2-7 17 TRBD2 TRBV18 TGTGCCAGCTCACCGGTGTCGGGCGGGAGCGGGGGCTACGAGCAGTACTTC CASSPVSGGSGGYEQYF
NA TRBJ2-7 14 NA TRBV4-1 TGCGCCAGCAGCCAACTAGCGATTGCATACGAGCAGTACTTC CASSQLAIAYEQYF